This T cell receptor (beta chain) was sequenced for a study of T cell repertoires in cytomegalovirus infection. TCRdb re-called the reads through MiXCR, storing one row per CDR3 protein. The table includes roughly 500,000 distinct CDR3 sequences, over 9% detected once. Study-level findings and limits: Identification of carriers of CMV plus the relevant HLA was achieved through cumulative public TCR beta family frequency. Ex vivo, HLA-C-restricted CMV-specific TCR beta clonotypes prevailed over the rest of the response.

The CDR3 sequence is 11 residues long. In germline, CDR1 is SGHVS, CDR2 FNYEAQ. Trimming left V 5 bases short and J 6 bases short, with 4 bases between. This clonotype has at least ten counts. Antigen unknown. This sequence originates from a human donor in good health (CMV status not recorded). Some clones in this sample may be carry-over from other donors' samples. The gene calls are TRBV7-6 and TRBJ2-2; no clear D gene. Material for sequencing was PBMCs. CDR3 DNA sequence: TGTGCCAGCAGCAACCCCGGGGAGCTGTTTTTT. Its protein product is CASSNPGELFF.